The 8 T cell receptor beta chains reported below all come from one sample, sequenced in a study of regulatory T cells in long-lasting Graves disease. Building of the TCR beta libraries involved iRepertoire HTBI primers and Arm-PCR of CDR3 regions. In TCRdb, the multiplex PCR reads were re-called with MiXCR into one record per CDR3 protein. This sample has 400,000 to 550,000 distinct CDR3 sequences, with around 14% found just once. The sample's time point: newly diagnosed GD, antithyroid drugs for less than 3 months. From PBMCs, RNA was extracted and then used to make the TCR library. Another study also made use of these data, one on T cells in Graves' hyperthyroidism and ophthalmopathy.

The source was peripheral blood mononuclear cells (PBMCs), collected at new diagnosis, from a patient treated with antithyroid drugs. The receptors derive from a woman in her thirties with Graves disease.

On this clonotype itself: A far larger clone is just one base off, so this is likely a read error. CDR3 DNA: TGTGCCAGCAACCAAGGGACAGACCATTTCACAGATACGCAGTATTTT. Its protein is CASNQGTDHFTDTQYF. The gene calls are TRBV7-2 and TRBJ2-3; the match to TRBD1 covers 7 bases. The CDR3 sequence is 16 residues long. Germline CDR1 is SGHTA and CDR2 is FQGNSA. With 7 bases clipped from V and 2 bases from J, the junction kept 12 bases outside the gene matches.

This clonotype was seen ten or more times. The J gene is TRBJ2-1, the V gene TRBV28, with D hard to call. From germline, CDR1 is MDHEN and CDR2 SYDVKM. The V gene lost 2 bases and the J gene lost 5 bases, with 4 bases spanning the gap. This CDR3 region has 12 residues. This CDR3 is CASSLTHNEQFF. As DNA, the CDR3 is TGTGCCAGCAGTTTAACCCACAATGAGCAGTTCTTC.

In this sample, this clonotype turned up many times. The rearrangement links TRBV18 to TRBJ1-1; D call uncertain. Looked up from germline, CDR1 is KGHSH and CDR2 is LQKENI. The length of the CDR3 is 13 residues. V gave up 1 base and J gave up 1 base, with 4 bases separating them. The chain's CDR3 is CASSPQENTEAFF. The CDR3 nucleotides read TGTGCCAGCTCACCACAGGAGAACACTGAAGCTTTCTTT.

This clonotype came up many times. This chain connects TRBV30 to TRBJ1-2; D perhaps matches TRBD1 (5 bases). Germline CDR1 reads GTSNPN; CDR2 reads SVGIG (reference sequence). The length of the CDR3 is 15 residues. The V gene lost 0 bases and the J gene lost 7 bases, with 18 bases spanning the gap. CDR3 nucleotide sequence: TGTGCCTGGAGTGTCGGGACCTGGGAACTTCGTGGCTACACCTTC. This encodes CAWSVGTWELRGYTF.

This clonotype occurred many times. The rearrangement joins TRBV25-1 to TRBJ2-7; TRBD1 is a possible D gene (6 bases). From germline, CDR1 is MGHDK and CDR2 SYGVNS. This CDR3 spans 15 amino acids. Trimming cost V 2 bases and J 10 bases, with 21 bases left between them. The CDR3 coding sequence is TGTGCCAGCAGTGAACGACAGGCCAGTTCCGGAGTCCAGTACTTC. It encodes CASSERQASSGVQYF.

In this sample, this clonotype turned up a few times. The V call is TRBV7-8, the J call TRBJ2-1, with 7 bases that match TRBD2. The trim removed 0 bases at V and 1 base at J, leaving 15 bases unmatched. The CDR3 length is 20 residues. Germline V gene lookup returns CDR1 SGHVS and CDR2 FQNEAQ. CDR3 bases: TGTGCCAGCAGCTTAGCGGGCCGTTGGCGGGAGAGCCCTTCCTACAATGAGCAGTTCTTC. Encoded protein: CASSLAGRWRESPSYNEQFF.

In its sample, this clonotype was seen many times. The chain has TRBV18 and TRBJ2-2; D unresolved. CDR3 length: 12 residues. CDR1 is KGHSH, CDR2 LQKENI, per germline. The V end lost 2 bases, the J end lost 7 bases, and 5 bases lay between the germline ends. As DNA, the CDR3 is TGTGCCAGCTCACCATCGGTCGGGGAGCTGTTTTTT. It is translated as CASSPSVGELFF.

This sequence joins TRBV3-1 and TRBJ2-1, with D unclear. CDR1 LGHDT and CDR2 YNNKEL come from the germline V gene (reference sequence). V shed 0 bases and J shed 6 bases, with 12 bases lying between them. The CDR3 totals 15 residues. CDR3 sequence (DNA): TGTGCCAGCAGCCAAGATAGCCAACCGACCAATGAGCAGTTCTTC. Protein: CASSQDSQPTNEQFF.